A selection of T cell receptor beta chains follows, all from one sample in a study of CD8 T cells in ankylosing spondylitis. TCRdb passed the 5' RACE reads through MiXCR, listing each CDR3 protein once. This sample has more than 650,000 distinct CDR3 sequences; about 10% occur once, and the top ten carry 0.51%. Material for sequencing was blood, either unsorted or a sorted T cell fraction (not recorded which). These receptors originate from a male donor with ankylosing spondylitis. The CDR3 runs from the conserved cysteine through the conserved F or W. Fields, in order: clone size, V gene, D gene, J gene, CDR3 protein, CDR3 DNA. The D gene is left open where the match is weak. Some rows have no size entry. The others give once, few or many, or a class for an expanded clone.

clone size: -; V gene: TRBV9; D gene: TRBD1; J gene: TRBJ1-2; CDR3 protein: CASTHSTGGSNYGYTF; CDR3 DNA: TGTGCCAGCACACATTCGACAGGGGGCTCTAACTATGGCTACACCTTC
clone size: -; V gene: TRBV29-1; D gene: TRBD2; J gene: TRBJ2-1; CDR3 protein: CSVEPRGGDSLYNEQFF; CDR3 DNA: TGCAGCGTTGAACCCCGGGGGGGAGACTCCTTATACAATGAGCAGTTCTTC
clone size: -; V gene: TRBV7-3; D gene: TRBD1; J gene: TRBJ2-1; CDR3 protein: CASSWTGLGEQFF; CDR3 DNA: TGTGCCAGCAGCTGGACAGGGCTGGGGGAGCAGTTCTTC
clone size: -; V gene: TRBV7-9; D gene: -; J gene: TRBJ2-2; CDR3 protein: CASSLPEATGELFF; CDR3 DNA: TGTGCCAGCAGCCTCCCCGAGGCCACCGGGGAGCTGTTTTTT
clone size: -; V gene: TRBV7-3; D gene: TRBD2; J gene: TRBJ2-1; CDR3 protein: CASAFAGAYNEQFF; CDR3 DNA: TGTGCCAGCGCATTCGCGGGGGCCTACAATGAGCAGTTCTTC
clone size: few; V gene: TRBV20-1; D gene: TRBD1; J gene: TRBJ1-5; CDR3 protein: CSARAGSGGNQPQHF; CDR3 DNA: TGCAGTGCTAGAGCGGGTTCAGGGGGAAATCAGCCCCAGCATTTT
clone size: few; V gene: TRBV20-1; D gene: TRBD2; J gene: TRBJ2-1; CDR3 protein: CSAPSERGYNEQFF; CDR3 DNA: TGCAGTGCCCCCTCGGAGCGGGGGTACAATGAGCAGTTCTTC
clone size: many; V gene: TRBV20-1; D gene: -; J gene: TRBJ1-5; CDR3 protein: CSASRQANQPQHF; CDR3 DNA: TGCAGTGCTAGTAGACAGGCGAATCAGCCCCAGCATTTT
clone size: many; V gene: TRBV5-1; D gene: -; J gene: TRBJ2-7; CDR3 protein: CASSLEGGSYEQYF; CDR3 DNA: TGTGCCAGCAGTTTAGAGGGGGGCTCCTACGAGCAGTACTTC
clone size: few; V gene: TRBV28; D gene: -; J gene: TRBJ1-6; CDR3 protein: CASADHNSPLHF; CDR3 DNA: TGTGCCAGCGCAGACCATAATTCACCCCTCCACTTT
clone size: many; V gene: TRBV20-1; D gene: -; J gene: TRBJ2-4; CDR3 protein: CSARQPYVAKNIQYF; CDR3 DNA: TGCAGTGCAAGACAGCCTTACGTAGCCAAAAACATTCAGTACTTC
clone size: many; V gene: TRBV6-5; D gene: TRBD1; J gene: TRBJ1-2; CDR3 protein: CASSYSGTGAPSYTF; CDR3 DNA: TGTGCCAGCAGTTACTCCGGGACAGGGGCCCCTAGCTACACCTTC
clone size: -; V gene: TRBV18; D gene: -; J gene: TRBJ2-5; CDR3 protein: CASSPLAAPGETQYF; CDR3 DNA: TGTGCCAGCTCACCACTGGCCGCCCCAGGGGAGACCCAGTACTTC
clone size: few; V gene: TRBV2; D gene: TRBD1; J gene: TRBJ2-7; CDR3 protein: CASSAFGTGAPEQYF; CDR3 DNA: TGTGCCAGCAGTGCCTTCGGGACAGGGGCCCCTGAGCAGTACTTC
clone size: many; V gene: TRBV15; D gene: -; J gene: TRBJ1-2; CDR3 protein: CATSRGLAGDYGYTF; CDR3 DNA: TGTGCCACCAGCAGAGGCCTTGCGGGGGACTATGGCTACACCTTC
clone size: many; V gene: TRBV20-1; D gene: -; J gene: TRBJ1-2; CDR3 protein: CSARTGQGDYGYTF; CDR3 DNA: TGCAGTGCTAGAACGGGGCAGGGAGACTATGGCTACACCTTC
clone size: few; V gene: TRBV20-1; D gene: -; J gene: TRBJ1-2; CDR3 protein: CSARTSRVFYGYTF; CDR3 DNA: TGCAGTGCTAGAACCAGCAGGGTATTCTATGGCTACACCTTC
clone size: few; V gene: TRBV27; D gene: -; J gene: TRBJ1-2; CDR3 protein: CASSPGTRNYGYTF; CDR3 DNA: TGTGCCAGCTCTCCGGGGACGCGGAACTATGGCTACACCTTC
clone size: few; V gene: TRBV20-1; D gene: -; J gene: TRBJ2-1; CDR3 protein: CRGKASSYNEQFF; CDR3 DNA: TGCAGGGGGAAGGCCAGCTCCTACAATGAGCAGTTCTTC
clone size: -; V gene: TRBV7-2; D gene: TRBD1; J gene: TRBJ1-1; CDR3 protein: CASSLGTRQGKGTEAFF; CDR3 DNA: TGTGCCAGCAGCTTGGGGACTAGACAGGGGAAGGGCACTGAAGCTTTCTTT
clone size: few; V gene: TRBV12-3/TRBV12-4; D gene: -; J gene: TRBJ2-1; CDR3 protein: CASSFGGRWNEQFF; CDR3 DNA: TGTGCCAGCAGTTTCGGGGGGCGATGGAATGAGCAGTTCTTC
clone size: many; V gene: TRBV7-9; D gene: TRBD2; J gene: TRBJ2-1; CDR3 protein: CASSLGLGLADNEQFF; CDR3 DNA: TGTGCCAGCAGCTTAGGTCTGGGACTAGCGGACAATGAGCAGTTCTTC